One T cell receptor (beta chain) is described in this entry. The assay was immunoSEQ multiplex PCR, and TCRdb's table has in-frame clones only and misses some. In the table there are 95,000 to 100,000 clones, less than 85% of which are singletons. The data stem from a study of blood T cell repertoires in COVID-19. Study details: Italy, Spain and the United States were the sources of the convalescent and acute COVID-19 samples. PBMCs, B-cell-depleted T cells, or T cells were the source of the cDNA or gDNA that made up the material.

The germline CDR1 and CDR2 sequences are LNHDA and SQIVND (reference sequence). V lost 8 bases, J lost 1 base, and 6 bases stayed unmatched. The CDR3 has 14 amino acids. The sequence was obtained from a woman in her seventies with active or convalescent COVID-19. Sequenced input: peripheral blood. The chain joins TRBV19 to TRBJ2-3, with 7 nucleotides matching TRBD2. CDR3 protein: CASGDSGRTDTQYF. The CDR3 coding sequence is TGTGCCAGTGGGGATAGCGGGCGCACAGATACGCAGTATTTT.